Described below is a single T cell receptor (beta chain) sequence and its context. This clonotype was counted ten times or more. Its target antigen remains unknown. Base qualities are not provided; no much larger clone lies one nucleotide away. This sample was taken from a study of response to subunit inactivated influenza vaccine (dated by TCRdb to the late 2010s). For the wider study: Deep quantitative T cell receptor repertoire profiling was used in the study to track responses to a trivalent subunit inactivated influenza vaccine.

Here is what the overall study found, with its caveats: According to the authors, only a limited number of new T cells may be recruited by each seasonal influenza vaccination.

As encoded in the germline V gene, CDR1 is SGHRS while CDR2 is YFSETQ. From the cysteine up to the phenylalanine, the CDR3 has a length of 14 residues. The only DNA kept is the CDR3, 42 bases in frame from the first base. Compared with germline, V lacks 3 bases and J lacks 6 bases; bases without a gene match: 6. Receptor libraries were prepared by RT-PCR. The sequencing machine was an Illumina HiSeq 2500. TCRdb trimmed the raw reads at Q25, called clones with MiXCR and kept productive beta chains. Every CDR3 protein is listed once, alongside the most common genes and DNA of its rows. The sample has 500,000 to 750,000 distinct CDR3 sequences on record, around 15% of them singletons. The ten largest clones add up to around 10% of the sample.

Sequencing was performed on PBMCs from blood, taken 12 days after vaccination. Here the chain combines TRBV5-1 and TRBJ2-1, and TRBD1 aligns with 7 junction nucleotides. This sequence originates from a man aged 50 to 60 who received an inactivated influenza vaccine. Donor details come from another sample of the same person, matched by shared clones. Here is the DNA: TGCGCCAGCAGCTGGATCGGGACAGTCAATGAGCAGTTCTTC. Translation gives CASSWIGTVNEQFF.